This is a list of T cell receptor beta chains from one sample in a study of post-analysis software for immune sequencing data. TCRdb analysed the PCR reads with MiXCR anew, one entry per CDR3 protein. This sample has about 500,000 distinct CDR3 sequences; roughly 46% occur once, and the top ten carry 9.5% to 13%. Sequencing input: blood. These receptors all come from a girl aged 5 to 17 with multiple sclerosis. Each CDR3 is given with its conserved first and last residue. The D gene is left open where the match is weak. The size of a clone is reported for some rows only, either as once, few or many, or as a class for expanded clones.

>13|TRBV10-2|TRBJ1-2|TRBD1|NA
CASGIAGGYGYTF
TGCGCCAGCGGTATAGCAGGGGGCTATGGCTACACCTTC
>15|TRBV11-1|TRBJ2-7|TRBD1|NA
CASSSALTGAYEQYF
TGTGCCAGCAGCTCCGCACTGACAGGGGCCTACGAGCAGTACTTC
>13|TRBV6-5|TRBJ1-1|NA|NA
CASLQGVNTEAFF
TGTGCCAGCCTCCAAGGTGTGAACACTGAAGCTTTCTTT
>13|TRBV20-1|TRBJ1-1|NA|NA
CSGRGGRNTEAFF
TGCAGTGGGAGAGGTGGGAGGAACACTGAAGCTTTCTTT
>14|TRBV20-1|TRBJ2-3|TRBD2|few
CSATSGGPADTQYF
TGCAGTGCTACTTCGGGAGGACCCGCAGATACGCAGTATTTT
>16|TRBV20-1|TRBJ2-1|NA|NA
CSARDSDQSSYNEQFF
TGCAGTGCTAGAGACTCGGACCAGAGCTCCTACAATGAGCAGTTCTTC
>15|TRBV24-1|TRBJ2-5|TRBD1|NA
CATGDRQGVGETQYF
TGTGCCACCGGTGACCGACAGGGAGTCGGAGAGACCCAGTACTTC
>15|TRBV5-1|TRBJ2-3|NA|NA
CASSLERTSTDTQYF
TGCGCCAGCAGCTTGGAGCGTACTAGCACAGATACGCAGTATTTT
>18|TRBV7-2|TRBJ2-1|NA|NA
CASSLVGRLRPPRNEQFF
TGTGCCAGCAGCTTAGTCGGGAGACTGCGTCCCCCCAGAAATGAGCAGTTCTTC
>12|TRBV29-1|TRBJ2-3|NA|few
CSVDTTADTQYF
TGCAGCGTCGATACTACGGCAGATACGCAGTATTTT
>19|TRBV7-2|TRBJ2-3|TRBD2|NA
CASSFGMLAGGGGTDTQYF
TGTGCCAGCAGCTTTGGGATGCTAGCGGGAGGCGGAGGCACAGATACGCAGTATTTT
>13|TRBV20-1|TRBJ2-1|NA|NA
CSVPGIVVNEQFF
TGCAGTGTCCCGGGGATTGTTGTGAATGAGCAGTTCTTC
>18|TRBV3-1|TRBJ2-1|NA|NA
CASSQDPGGRRAYNEQFF
TGTGCCAGCAGCCAAGATCCCGGGGGGCGGAGGGCTTACAATGAGCAGTTCTTC
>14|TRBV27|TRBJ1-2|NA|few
CASSPTEGGYGYTF
TGTGCCAGCAGTCCCACGGAGGGGGGCTATGGCTACACCTTC
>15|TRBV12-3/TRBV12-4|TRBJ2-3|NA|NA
CASSLDATSIDTQYF
TGTGCCAGCAGTTTAGATGCCACTAGCATTGATACGCAGTATTTT
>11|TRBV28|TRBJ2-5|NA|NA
CASSSQETRYF
TGTGCCAGCAGTTCCCAAGAGACCCGGTACTTC
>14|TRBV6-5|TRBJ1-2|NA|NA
CASRQATTFYGYTF
TGTGCCAGCAGGCAGGCGACGACATTCTATGGCTACACCTTC
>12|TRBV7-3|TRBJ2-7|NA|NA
CASSAQGNEQYF
TGTGCCAGCAGCGCACAGGGAAACGAGCAGTACTTC
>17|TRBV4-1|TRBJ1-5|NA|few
CASSQGWAGVSNQPQHF
TGCGCCAGCAGCCAAGGCTGGGCAGGGGTTAGCAATCAGCCCCAGCATTTT
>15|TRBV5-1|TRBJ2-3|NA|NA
CASSITTTGTDTQYF
TGCGCCAGCTCGATAACCACTACAGGAACAGATACGCAGTATTTT